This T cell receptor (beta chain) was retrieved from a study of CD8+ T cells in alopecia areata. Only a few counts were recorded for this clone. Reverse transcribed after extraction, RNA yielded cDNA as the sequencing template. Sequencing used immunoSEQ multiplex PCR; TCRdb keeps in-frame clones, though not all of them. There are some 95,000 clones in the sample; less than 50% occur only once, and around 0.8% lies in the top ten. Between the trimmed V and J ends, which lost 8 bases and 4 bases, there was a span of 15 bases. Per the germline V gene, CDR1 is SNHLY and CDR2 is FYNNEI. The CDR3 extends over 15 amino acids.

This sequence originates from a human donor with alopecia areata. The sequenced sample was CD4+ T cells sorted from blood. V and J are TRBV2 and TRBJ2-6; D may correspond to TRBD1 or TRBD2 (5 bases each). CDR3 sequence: CASAAGAGGANVLTF. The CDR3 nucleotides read TGTGCCAGCGCGGCCGGGGCCGGAGGGGCCAACGTCCTGACTTTC.